Following are 26 T cell receptor beta chains from one sample sequenced in a study of blood T cell repertoires in COVID-19. Libraries were prepared by immunoSEQ multiplex PCR; TCRdb keeps only in-frame clonotypes and omits some of them. The sample shows about 80,000 clones, approximately 82% of them seen only once. Specimen: peripheral blood. These TCRs come from a human donor in a cohort sampled during active COVID-19.

CDR3 residues: CASSPRSGGLQETQYF. The CDR3 DNA reads TGTGCCAGCAGCCCGCGGTCGGGGGGACTCCAAGAGACCCAGTACTTC. The chain recombines TRBV5-5 with TRBJ2-5; 7 nucleotides line up with TRBD2. The germline V gene has CDR1 SGHKS and CDR2 YYEKEE (reference sequence). This CDR3 comprises 16 residues. V was pared by 4 bases and J by 1 base, with 10 bases of the junction left unmatched.

The chain joins TRBV28 to TRBJ2-1; possible D gene TRBD1, 6 bases. CDR1 and CDR2 (germline): MDHEN, SYDVKM. Between the trimmed V and J ends, which lost 7 bases and 9 bases, there was a span of 16 bases. The CDR3 sequence is 13 residues long. CDR3 loop: CASKGHQSVEQFF. The DNA for the CDR3 is TGTGCCAGCAAGGGACACCAGTCGGTTGAGCAGTTCTTC.

The chain combines TRBV7-2 with TRBJ1-1, with D unclear. V shed 1 base and J shed 11 bases, with 11 bases lying between them. The germline CDR1 and CDR2 sequences are SGHTA and FQGNSA. The CDR3 consists of 12 residues. The CDR3 here is CASSLGGDAAFF. The CDR3 DNA sequence: TGTGCCAGCAGCTTAGGGGGAGATGCGGCTTTCTTT.

In this sample, this clone turned up once. CDR3 in DNA: TGTGCCAGCAGCTTAGACGGGGGCACAGATACGCAGTATTTT. It codes for CASSLDGGTDTQYF. The V and J genes are TRBV11-3 and TRBJ2-3; possibly TRBD2 for D (5 bases). Germline CDR1 SGHNT, CDR2 YENEEA. CDR3 size: 14 residues. Trimming cost V 0 bases and J 1 base, with 5 bases left between them.

CDR3 loop: CASSLNSGQGLGGYTF. The CDR3 coding sequence is TGTGCCAGCTCCCTGAACTCCGGACAGGGGTTAGGGGGCTACACCTTC. The chain is built from TRBV18 and TRBJ1-2; 9 bases agree with TRBD1. The V and J ends lost 6 bases and 8 bases, in that order; junction bases with no gene match: 16. This CDR3 has 16 residues. Germline V gives CDR1 KGHSH, CDR2 LQKENI.

The rearrangement joins TRBV13 to TRBJ1-4; D gene unclear. The V gene lost 5 bases and the J gene lost 4 bases, with 11 bases spanning the gap. Germline CDR1 and CDR2: PRHDT and FYEKMQ (reference sequence). The CDR3 has 14 amino acids. The CDR3 here is CASSPGGDNEKLFF. In DNA form, the CDR3 reads TGTGCCAGCAGCCCAGGCGGGGATAATGAAAAACTGTTTTTT.

This clone occurred once. The chain uses TRBV5-8 and TRBJ1-1; 7 bases line up with TRBD1. The length of the CDR3 is 12 residues. Germline-derived CDR1 and CDR2 are SGHTS and YDEGEE. The V segment lost 9 bases and the J segment 4 bases; nucleotides outside the gene matches: 6. This CDR3 is CATPRGPTEAFF. As DNA, the CDR3 is TGTGCCACTCCAAGGGGGCCCACTGAAGCTTTCTTT.

This chain connects TRBV7-8 to TRBJ1-2; D might be TRBD1 (6 bases). CDR1 SGHVS and CDR2 FQNEAQ come from the germline V gene. The CDR3 has 17 amino acids. V was pared by 1 base and J by 5 bases, with 20 bases between. DNA for the CDR3: TGTGCCAGCAGCTTAGGGGCTGGGGGCGCCCGGGGTTATGGCTACACCTTC. Encoded protein: CASSLGAGGARGYGYTF. Full variable domain (outside the CDR3, taken from reference TRBV7-8 and TRBJ1-2): GAGVSQSPRYKVAKRGQDVALRCDPISGHVSLFWYQQALGQGPEFLTYFQNEAQLDKSGLPSDRFFAERPEGSVSTLKIQRTQQEDSAVYLCASSLGAGGARGYGYTFGSGTRLTVV.

The chain employs TRBV5-1 and TRBJ2-7, with TRBD1 matching 9 bases. This CDR3 is 15 amino acids long. The germline gives CDR1 SGHRS, CDR2 YFSETQ. J was trimmed by 2 bases and V by 1 base; bases with no gene match: 4. CDR3 nucleotides: TGCGCCAGCAGCTTGAGGGGACAGGGTACCTACGAGCAGTACTTC. Translating it yields CASSLRGQGTYEQYF.

This clone was counted a single time. Written as DNA, the CDR3 is TGTGCCAGCAGCTTCAGGGACAATGAGCAGTTCTTC. It codes for CASSFRDNEQFF. This rearrangement joins TRBV5-6 to TRBJ2-1; TRBD1 might be the D (5 bases). V was pared by 2 bases and J by 5 bases, with 5 bases between. CDR3 length: 12 residues. In germline, CDR1 is SGHDT, CDR2 YYEEEE.

The chain carries TRBV7-3 and TRBJ2-1; 7 bases line up with TRBD2. J was trimmed by 6 bases and V by 5 bases; bases with no gene match: 7. Germline V gene lookup returns CDR1 SGHTA and CDR2 FQGTGA. The CDR3 loop spans 14 amino acids. The CDR3 spells CASSKSGNPNEQFF. In DNA form, the CDR3 reads TGTGCCAGCAGCAAAAGCGGGAATCCCAATGAGCAGTTCTTC.

The V call is TRBV5-8, the J call TRBJ2-4; TRBD1 might be the D (5 bases). Trimming stripped 5 bases from V and 8 bases from J, with 14 bases between. Germline assignment: CDR1 SGHTS and CDR2 YDEGEE. CDR3 length equals 13 residues. The DNA for the CDR3 is TGTGCCAGCAGTTTGCAGGGTCGGGACATTCAGTACTTC. The encoded protein is CASSLQGRDIQYF.

The rearrangement uses TRBV2 and TRBJ2-4, with D possibly matching TRBD1 (6 bases). Germline values: CDR1 SNHLY, CDR2 FYNNEI. The CDR3 is made up of 13 amino acids. With 8 bases removed from V and 6 bases from J, the gap between germline ends came to 14 bases. The chain's CDR3 is CASLLRGGNIQYF. The DNA of the CDR3 is TGTGCCAGCCTTCTCAGAGGGGGAAACATTCAGTACTTC.

The chain recombines TRBV11-3 with TRBJ1-1; TRBD1 aligns across 10 bases. The CDR3 is made up of 17 amino acids. Germline lookup yields CDR1 SGHNT and CDR2 YENEEA. V lost 5 bases, J lost 2 bases, and 11 bases stayed unmatched. The CDR3 here is CASSLGQGMGLNTEAFF. Written as DNA, the CDR3 is TGTGCCAGCAGCCTGGGACAGGGGATGGGATTAAACACTGAAGCTTTCTTT. Looking up the rest from reference TRBV11-3 and TRBJ1-1 gives the full variable domain: EAGVVQSPRYKIIEKKQPVAFWCNPISGHNTLYWYLQNLGQGPELLIRYENEEAVDDSQLPKDRFSAERLKGVDSTLKIQPAELGDSAVYLCASSLGQGMGLNTEAFFGQGTRLTVV.

The chain has TRBV5-1 and TRBJ2-3, with 9 bases fitting TRBD2. After removal of 0 bases from V and 4 bases from J, the junction contained 6 bases not matched to a gene. The germline CDR1 and CDR2 sequences are SGHRS and YFSETQ. The CDR3 covers 16 residues. This CDR3 is CASSLGDSGSADTQYF. The CDR3 nucleotides read TGCGCCAGCAGCTTGGGAGATAGCGGGAGCGCAGATACGCAGTATTTT. The entire variable domain, with the rest obtained from reference TRBV5-1 and TRBJ2-3, is as follows: KAGVTQTPRYLIKTRGQQVTLSCSPISGHRSVSWYQQTPGQGLQFLFEYFSETQRNKGNFPGRFSGRQFSNSRSEMNVSTLELGDSALYLCASSLGDSGSADTQYFGPGTRLTVL.

This chain connects TRBV14 to TRBJ2-5, with 7 bases fitting TRBD1. The CDR3 is 17 amino acids. The germline V gene has CDR1 SGHDN and CDR2 FVKESK. V was pared by 0 bases and J by 2 bases, with 9 bases of the junction left unmatched. The DNA for the CDR3 is TGTGCCAGCAGCCAAGAAACCGGGACAGCGACACAAGAGACCCAGTACTTC. Its protein is CASSQETGTATQETQYF. Full variable domain (remainder filled in from reference TRBV14 and TRBJ2-5): EAGVTQFPSHSVIEKGQTVTLRCDPISGHDNLYWYRRVMGKEIKFLLHFVKESKQDESGMPNNRFLAERTGGTYSTLKVQPAELEDSGVYFCASSQETGTATQETQYFGPGTRLLVL.

The rearrangement uses TRBV7-8 and TRBJ2-7; tentative D call: TRBD2 (5 bases). CDR1 is SGHVS and CDR2 is FQNEAQ in the germline V gene. The CDR3 is 13 amino acids. Trimming left V 5 bases short and J 6 bases short, with 14 bases between. The CDR3 region is CASSPSLEGEQYF. The CDR3 region has the DNA TGTGCCAGCAGCCCAAGCCTAGAGGGCGAGCAGTACTTC.

This clone occurred a few times. This chain joins TRBV19 and TRBJ2-7; D unresolved. The germline gives CDR1 LNHDA, CDR2 SQIVND (reference sequence). V shed 5 bases and J shed 4 bases, with 9 bases lying between them. The CDR3 sequence is 12 residues long. As DNA, the CDR3 is TGTGCCAGTAGTCTGATCGGGTACGAGCAGTACTTC. Protein product: CASSLIGYEQYF.

This chain connects TRBV9 to TRBJ1-4; D uncertain. The CDR3 loop spans 15 amino acids. Germline V gene lookup returns CDR1 SGDLS and CDR2 YYNGEE. V was shortened by 4 bases and J by 2 bases, with 12 bases between the two germline ends. The CDR3 region is CASSNVEGTNEKLFF. The CDR3 coding sequence is TGTGCCAGCAGCAACGTGGAGGGCACTAATGAAAAACTGTTTTTT. Complete variable domain (other parts from reference TRBV9 and TRBJ1-4): DSGVTQTPKHLITATGQRVTLRCSPRSGDLSVYWYQQSLDQGLQFLIQYYNGEERAKGNILERFSAQQFPDLHSELNLSSLELGDSALYFCASSNVEGTNEKLFFGSGTQLSVL.

The J gene is TRBJ2-4, the V gene TRBV5-6, with 7 bases identical to TRBD1. V trimming: 2 bases; J trimming: 10 bases; junction bases outside the gene matches: 9. Per the germline V gene, CDR1 is SGHDT and CDR2 is YYEEEE. The CDR3 covers 14 residues. The CDR3 nucleotides read TGTGCCAGCAGCTTCACGTTTCCGGGACAGATTCAGTACTTC. Translation gives CASSFTFPGQIQYF.

The chain recombines TRBV19 with TRBJ1-6; 7 positions agree with TRBD1. Trimming at V came to 8 bases and at J to 14 bases, leaving 12 bases not matched to a gene. CDR3 length: 13 residues. Germline V gene lookup returns CDR1 LNHDA and CDR2 SQIVND (reference sequence). This CDR3 is CASADRDLRALHF. CDR3 bases: TGTGCCAGTGCCGACAGGGACCTTAGGGCCCTCCACTTT. The variable domain in full, with the rest retrieved from reference TRBV19 and TRBJ1-6, is DGGITQSPKYLFRKEGQNVTLSCEQNLNHDAMYWYRQDPGQGLRLIYYSQIVNDFQKGDIAEGYSVSREKKESFPLTVTSAQKNPTAFYLCASADRDLRALHFGNGTRLTVT.

The chain combines TRBV2 with TRBJ2-1; no clear D gene. The V and J ends lost 4 bases and 1 base respectively, with 11 bases between them. Germline V gives CDR1 SNHLY, CDR2 FYNNEI. The CDR3 covers 15 residues. CDR3 coding DNA: TGTGCCAGCAGTGCACAGAGTTGGTCCTACAATGAGCAGTTCTTC. This sequence encodes CASSAQSWSYNEQFF.

The V call is TRBV5-1, the J call TRBJ1-2, with 8 bases that match TRBD1. Per the germline V gene, CDR1 is SGHRS and CDR2 is YFSETQ. Trimming at V came to 4 bases and at J to 3 bases, leaving 11 bases not matched to a gene. This CDR3 has 16 amino acids. CDR3 coding DNA: TGCGCCAGCAGCCCTGAGGGCCAGGGGGCTTACTATGGCTACACCTTC. Amino acid sequence: CASSPEGQGAYYGYTF.

In its sample, this clone was seen a few times. V and J are TRBV30 and TRBJ2-1; 8 bases are a match to TRBD2. V shed 5 bases, J shed 4 bases, and the junction held 7 bases outside the gene matches. Germline V gives CDR1 GTSNPN, CDR2 SVGIG (reference sequence). This CDR3 region has 14 residues. For the CDR3, the DNA is TGTGCCTGGCGCCCTAGCGGGCAGTACAATGAGCAGTTCTTC. Its protein product is CAWRPSGQYNEQFF.

The count of this clone is one. CDR3 amino acids: CASSLLGAEAFF. As DNA, the CDR3 is TGTGCCAGCAGCCTCCTAGGCGCTGAAGCTTTCTTT. V is TRBV3-1 (or the pseudogene TRBV3-2) and J is TRBJ1-1; D gene ambiguous. From germline, CDR1 is LGHDT and CDR2 YNNKEL (reference sequence). The CDR3 has 12 amino acids. The germline V and J ends were trimmed by 4 bases and 6 bases, with 9 bases remaining between them.

This rearrangement joins TRBV7-2 to TRBJ2-7; D is uncertain. CDR3 size: 15 residues. The V end lost 1 base, the J end lost 3 bases, and 13 bases lay between the germline ends. CDR1 SGHTA and CDR2 FQGNSA come from the germline V gene. The CDR3 here is CASSLDSTPLYEQYF. The CDR3 DNA reads as TGTGCCAGCAGCTTAGATTCCACCCCACTCTACGAGCAGTACTTC.